This T cell receptor beta chain was profiled in a study of blood T cell repertoires in COVID-19. Study-wide context: Spain, Italy and the United States supplied samples that represented acute and convalescent COVID-19. PBMCs, B-cell-depleted T cells, or T cells provided the cDNA or gDNA that made up the material.

Only in-frame clones appear in the TCRdb table, and some are missing; sequencing was by immunoSEQ multiplex PCR. The data hold a few hundred thousand clones, with around 90% observed a single time. The ends lost 0 bases at V and 4 bases at J; junction bases unmatched: 9. In germline, CDR1 is LGHNA, CDR2 YSLEER. The CDR3 covers 17 residues. This clonotype was obtained from a man between 70 and 80 years old with acute or convalescent COVID-19. This chain links TRBV4-3 with TRBJ2-5; 9 bases agree with TRBD2. Material: peripheral blood. The CDR3 sequence: CASSQDDSRLAVETQYF. CDR3 nucleotide sequence: TGCGCCAGCAGCCAAGATGACAGTCGACTAGCGGTAGAGACCCAGTACTTC.